Shown below are 21 T cell receptor beta chains from a single sample sequenced in a study of OX40 agonist ivuxolimab in advanced cancers. Using immunoSEQ multiplex PCR, the repertoire was profiled, and TCRdb retains in-frame clones only, with some absent. The sample lists about 55,000 clones; roughly 90% were seen once. Sequenced here: CD4+ or CD8+ T cells sorted from blood, sampled in a trial of the OX40 agonist ivuxolimab. These receptors all stem from an adult with an advanced solid tumor such as melanoma, head and neck, liver or kidney cancer.

J is TRBJ1-1 and V is TRBV5-1; D call uncertain. Germline-derived CDR1 and CDR2 are SGHRS and YFSETQ. V gave up 4 bases and J gave up 1 base, with 11 bases separating them. This CDR3 has 14 residues. The CDR3 spells CASSAEVRNTEAFF. CDR3 coding DNA: TGCGCCAGCAGCGCTGAGGTGAGGAACACTGAAGCTTTCTTT.

The chain is built from TRBV7-8 and TRBJ2-7; 8 bases line up with TRBD2. The germline CDR1 and CDR2 sequences are SGHVS and FQNEAQ. V trimming: 5 bases; J trimming: 3 bases; junction bases outside the gene matches: 12. This CDR3 is built from 16 residues. Here the CDR3 DNA reads TGTGCCAGCAGCCCCGCGGGGGCTAGCGGGCTCTACGAGCAGTACTTC. Translation gives CASSPAGASGLYEQYF.

The chain recombines TRBV19 with TRBJ1-5; D call uncertain. CDR3 length: 12 residues. CDR1 is LNHDA and CDR2 is SQIVND in the germline V gene (reference sequence). V was trimmed by 4 bases and J by 2 bases, leaving 3 bases between them. This chain's CDR3 is CASSRGNQPQHF. DNA for the CDR3: TGTGCCAGTAGTAGGGGCAATCAGCCCCAGCATTTT.

J is TRBJ2-7 and V is TRBV6-1; maybe TRBD1 (6 bases). This CDR3 is built from 13 residues. The ends were cut back, 7 bases at V and 6 bases at J, with 16 bases in the middle. Germline CDR1 MNHNS, CDR2 SASEGT. The CDR3 here is CASTAGQILEQYF. The CDR3 DNA reads TGTGCCAGCACCGCTGGACAGATTCTCGAGCAGTACTTC.

V usage is TRBV9 and J usage is TRBJ2-2, with unresolved D. Trimming pared 4 bases from V and 1 base from J, leaving 11 bases between. Germline V gene lookup returns CDR1 SGDLS and CDR2 YYNGEE. There are 15 residues in the CDR3. The CDR3 sequence: CASSPGNWNTGELFF. DNA of the CDR3: TGTGCCAGCAGCCCCGGAAACTGGAACACCGGGGAGCTGTTTTTT.

This clone was seen only a few times. CDR3 coding DNA: TGTGCCAGCTCACCACCGGGACTAGTGGATGAAAAACTGTTTTTT. Translated, it gives CASSPPGLVDEKLFF. V and J are TRBV18 and TRBJ1-4, with D perhaps matching TRBD1 (5 bases). Germline V gives CDR1 KGHSH, CDR2 LQKENI. V dropped 0 bases and J dropped 6 bases, with 11 bases sitting between them. The CDR3 spans 15 residues. The variable domain in full, with the rest retrieved from reference TRBV18 and TRBJ1-4, is NAGVMQNPRHLVRRRGQEARLRCSPMKGHSHVYWYRQLPEEGLKFMVYLQKENIIDESGMPKERFSAEFPKEGPSILRIQQVVRGDSAAYFCASSPPGLVDEKLFFGSGTQLSVL.

The chain carries TRBV28 and TRBJ2-2, with D perhaps given as TRBD1 or TRBD2 (5 bases each). The CDR3 sequence is 13 residues long. The V gene lost 2 bases and the J gene lost 4 bases, with 5 bases spanning the gap. The V gene's germline CDR1 is MDHEN and CDR2 SYDVKM. The CDR3 reads CASSLGGTGELFF. CDR3 nucleotides: TGTGCCAGCAGTTTAGGGGGCACCGGGGAGCTGTTTTTT.

The chain is built from TRBV30 and TRBJ1-2, with D possibly matching TRBD1 (5 bases). From germline, CDR1 is GTSNPN and CDR2 SVGIG (reference sequence). The ends were cut back, 2 bases at V and 2 bases at J, with 15 bases in the middle. The length of the CDR3 is 15 residues. The CDR3 here is CAWSRTTVPNYGYTF. The CDR3 DNA is TGTGCCTGGAGTCGTACGACAGTTCCGAACTATGGCTACACCTTC.

The V gene is TRBV28, the J gene TRBJ1-5; tentative D call: TRBD1 (6 bases). Germline V lookup: CDR1 MDHEN, CDR2 SYDVKM. The CDR3 loop spans 15 amino acids. Trimming shortened V by 9 bases and J by 3 bases, and 18 bases separated the two germline ends. The CDR3 loop reads CASRGDGGHNQPQHF. The CDR3 coding sequence is TGTGCCAGTAGAGGGGATGGGGGGCACAATCAGCCCCAGCATTTT.

V and J are TRBV25-1 and TRBJ2-7; maybe TRBD1 (5 bases). The CDR3 is 13 amino acids. The germline gives CDR1 MGHDK, CDR2 SYGVNS. Trimming cost V 5 bases and J 2 bases, with 10 bases left between them. This CDR3 reads CASSPGRAYEQYF. The CDR3 DNA reads as TGTGCCAGCAGTCCGGGCAGGGCCTACGAGCAGTACTTC.

V gene TRBV5-4 combines with J gene TRBJ2-5; TRBD2 matches at 8 bases. V dropped 3 bases and J dropped 4; count of bases not matched to a gene: 8. The CDR3 spans 15 residues. Germline CDR1 is SGHNT and CDR2 is YYREEE (reference sequence). The CDR3, as DNA: TGTGCCAGCAGCTCTTCAGCGGGAGTCGGAGAGACCCAGTACTTC. It yields the protein CASSSSAGVGETQYF.

V gene TRBV4-1 combines with J gene TRBJ2-6; 9 nucleotides match TRBD1. V gave up 3 bases and J gave up 1 base; unmatched junction bases: 4. The length of the CDR3 is 17 residues. The V gene's germline CDR1 is MGHRA and CDR2 YSYEKL. The DNA of the CDR3 is TGCGCCAGCAGCCACGGGACAGGGAATTCTGGGGCCAACGTCCTGACTTTC. Translation gives CASSHGTGNSGANVLTF.

This clone was picked up one time. The chain employs TRBV28 and TRBJ2-7; 8 bases fit TRBD1. The CDR3 contains 16 residues. Trimming at V came to 2 bases and at J to 6 bases, leaving 12 bases not matched to a gene. Germline CDR1 and CDR2: MDHEN and SYDVKM. CDR3 sequence (DNA): TGTGCCAGCAGTTTAGAGGACAGGGTAAAATCACGCGAGCAGTACTTC. The encoded protein is CASSLEDRVKSREQYF.

In DNA, the CDR3 is TGTGCCAGCTCGACGGGGTTCGAGCAGTACTTC. As protein: CASSTGFEQYF. The V and J genes are TRBV2 and TRBJ2-7; possible D gene TRBD2, 5 bases. The germline gives CDR1 SNHLY, CDR2 FYNNEI. The germline V and J ends were trimmed by 8 bases and 6 bases, with 11 bases remaining between them. The CDR3 covers 11 residues.

The chain couples TRBV9 to TRBJ2-1, with D perhaps given as TRBD1 or TRBD2 (5 bases each). Per germline, CDR1 SGDLS and CDR2 YYNGEE. Trimming cost V 4 bases and J 14 bases, with 16 bases left between them. The CDR3 totals 12 residues. The CDR3: CASSPPHGGKFF. CDR3 sequence (DNA): TGTGCCAGCAGCCCCCCCCATGGGGGTAAGTTCTTC.

The V gene is TRBV5-1, the J gene TRBJ2-7, with D possibly being TRBD2 (5 bases). The CDR3 is 15 amino acids. Trimming removed 7 bases at V and 4 bases at J, with 21 bases between. Germline V gene data show CDR1 as SGHRS and CDR2 as YFSETQ. As DNA, the CDR3 is TGCGCCAGCCCCAGACCCGGGATCCTCTCGTACGAGCAGTACTTC. Amino acids: CASPRPGILSYEQYF.

V gene TRBV5-1 combines with J gene TRBJ2-7; D may correspond to TRBD1 or TRBD2 (7 bases each). CDR3 length: 14 residues. Germline V gives CDR1 SGHRS, CDR2 YFSETQ. Deletions cut 6 bases from V and 6 bases from J, with 19 bases between. Here the CDR3 reads CASTLDREGTEQYF. The CDR3 DNA follows: TGCGCCAGCACCCTAGACAGGGAGGGAACCGAGCAGTACTTC.

The V gene is TRBV2, the J gene TRBJ2-2; the match to TRBD1 covers 8 bases. Losses at the gene ends were 6 bases for V and 0 bases for J; bases not matched to a gene: 6. Germline CDR1 reads SNHLY; CDR2 reads FYNNEI. CDR3 length: 16 residues. The CDR3 reads CASRKEGQANTGELFF. CDR3 nucleotide sequence: TGTGCCAGCAGGAAAGAGGGACAGGCGAACACCGGGGAGCTGTTTTTT.

This rearrangement joins TRBV30 to TRBJ1-1; 11 positions agree with TRBD1. V shed 5 bases and J 4 bases; nucleotides not matched to a gene: 3. Per germline, CDR1 GTSNPN and CDR2 SVGIG (reference sequence). This CDR3 comprises 13 residues. The CDR3 sequence: CAWSGTGGTEAFF. In nucleotides, the CDR3 is TGTGCCTGGTCCGGGACAGGGGGCACTGAAGCTTTCTTT.

This rearrangement joins TRBV28 to TRBJ1-2; a weak D match, TRBD1 (5 bases). The germline gives CDR1 MDHEN, CDR2 SYDVKM. The V gene lost 5 bases and the J gene lost 4 bases, with 14 bases spanning the gap. This CDR3 is built from 14 residues. The CDR3 sequence is CASSRGRVGYGYTF. The CDR3, as DNA: TGTGCCAGCAGTCGGGGGAGGGTAGGCTATGGCTACACCTTC.

This chain uses TRBV10-3 with TRBJ1-1, with D possibly matching TRBD1 (6 bases). The V end was cut by 10 bases, the J end by 1 base, with 10 bases between. Germline-derived CDR1 and CDR2 are ENHRY and SYGVKD. The CDR3 consists of 12 residues. The CDR3 coding sequence is TGTGCCACCGCAGGGGCGAACACTGAAGCTTTCTTT. It translates to CATAGANTEAFF.